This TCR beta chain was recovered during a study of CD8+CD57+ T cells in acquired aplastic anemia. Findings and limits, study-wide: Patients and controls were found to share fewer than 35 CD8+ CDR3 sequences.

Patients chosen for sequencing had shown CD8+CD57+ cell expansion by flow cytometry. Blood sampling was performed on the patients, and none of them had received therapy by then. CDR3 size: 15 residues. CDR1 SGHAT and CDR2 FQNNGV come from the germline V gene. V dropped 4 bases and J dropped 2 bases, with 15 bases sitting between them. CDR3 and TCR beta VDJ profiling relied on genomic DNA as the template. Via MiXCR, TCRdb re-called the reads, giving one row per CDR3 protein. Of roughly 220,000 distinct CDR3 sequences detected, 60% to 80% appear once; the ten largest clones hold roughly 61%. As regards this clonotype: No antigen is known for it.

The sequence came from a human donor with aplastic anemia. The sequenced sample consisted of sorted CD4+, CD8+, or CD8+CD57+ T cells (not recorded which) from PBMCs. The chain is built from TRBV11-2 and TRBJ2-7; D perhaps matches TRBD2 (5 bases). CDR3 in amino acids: CASSSTGENPYEQYF. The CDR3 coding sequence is TGTGCCAGCAGCTCGACTGGGGAGAACCCCTACGAGCAGTACTTC.